This TCR beta chain was recorded in a study of T cell repertoires in cytomegalovirus infection. The wider study: CMV infection and matching HLA type were both indicated by public TCR beta signatures. Overall study results and limits: Carriers of CMV and the relevant HLA type were discriminated by public TCR beta frequency. Dominant in the ex vivo response were TCR beta clonotypes restricted by HLA-C and specific for CMV.

A word on this clonotype: What it binds is unknown.

TCRdb called the reads again in MiXCR, with one record for every CDR3 protein. The data contain under 200,000 distinct CDR3 sequences, about 28% of them singletons. V shed 2 bases and J 2 bases; nucleotides not matched to a gene: 17. Germline V CDR1 and CDR2: LGHDT, YNNKEL (reference sequence). This CDR3 spans 19 amino acids. The sample taken for sequencing was PBMCs. V usage is TRBV3-1 and J usage is TRBJ1-1; 7 positions match TRBD1. The source of this sequence is a human donor in good health (CMV status not recorded). Some clones in this sample may be carry-over from other donors' samples. The CDR3 region is CASSQLTLQGTLQNTEAFF. DNA for the CDR3: TGTGCCAGCAGCCAACTTACCTTACAGGGGACGCTCCAAAACACTGAAGCTTTCTTT.